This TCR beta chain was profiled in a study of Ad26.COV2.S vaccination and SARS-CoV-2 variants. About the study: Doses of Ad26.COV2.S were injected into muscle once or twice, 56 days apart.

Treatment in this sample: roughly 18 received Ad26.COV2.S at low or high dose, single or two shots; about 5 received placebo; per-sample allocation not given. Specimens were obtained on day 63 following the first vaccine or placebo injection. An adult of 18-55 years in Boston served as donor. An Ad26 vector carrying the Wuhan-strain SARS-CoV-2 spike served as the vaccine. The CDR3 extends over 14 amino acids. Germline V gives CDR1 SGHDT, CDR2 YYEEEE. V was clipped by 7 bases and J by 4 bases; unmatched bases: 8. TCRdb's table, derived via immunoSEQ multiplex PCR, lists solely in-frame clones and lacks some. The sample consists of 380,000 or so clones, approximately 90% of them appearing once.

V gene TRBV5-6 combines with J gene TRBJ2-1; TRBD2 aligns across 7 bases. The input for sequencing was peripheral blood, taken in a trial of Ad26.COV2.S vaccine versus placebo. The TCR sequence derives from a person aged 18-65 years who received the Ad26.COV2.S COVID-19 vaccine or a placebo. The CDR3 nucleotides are TGTGCCAGCCAGACTAGCAGAACGTACAATGAGCAGTTCTTC. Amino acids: CASQTSRTYNEQFF.